A selection of T cell receptor beta chains follows, all from one sample in a study of early T cells in non-severe SARS-CoV-2 infection. One entry per CDR3 protein, called by TCRdb with MiXCR from the 5' RACE reads. Of roughly 34,000 distinct CDR3 sequences in the sample, 4% to 5% were seen once. Source material: whole blood. The source of these receptors is an adult who was a healthcare worker with PCR-confirmed SARS-CoV-2 infection or an uninfected control (not recorded which). Each CDR3 is given with its conserved first and last residue. The order of the fields is V gene, J gene, clone size, D gene, CDR3 protein, CDR3 DNA. D genes are given only for firm matches. A clone size is listed for some rows: how often the clone was seen (once, few, many), or a class if it is expanded.

>TRBV7-9|TRBJ2-7|many|NA
CASSVSGAGVDEQYF
TGTGCCAGCAGCGTCAGCGGTGCCGGGGTGGACGAGCAGTACTTC
>TRBV20-1|TRBJ1-2|many|NA
CSASAGYLPANYGYTF
TGCAGTGCTTCCGCGGGGTACCTTCCAGCTAACTATGGCTACACCTTC
>TRBV6-6|TRBJ1-2|many|NA
CASSYEGGANYGYTF
TGTGCCAGCAGTTACGAGGGGGGAGCTAACTATGGCTACACCTTC
>TRBV28|TRBJ1-5|many|TRBD1
CASRTGANQPQHF
TGTGCCAGCAGGACAGGGGCCAATCAGCCCCAGCATTTT
>TRBV7-2|TRBJ2-6|few|TRBD1
CASSQIQGAGANVLTF
TGTGCCAGCAGCCAGATTCAGGGGGCTGGGGCCAACGTCCTGACTTTC
>TRBV28|TRBJ1-1|few|TRBD1
CASSSYRGAGAFF
TGTGCCAGCAGTTCATACAGGGGAGCGGGAGCTTTCTTT
>TRBV10-2|TRBJ2-5|many|NA
CASSELSVQETQYF
TGCGCCAGCAGTGAGCTGTCGGTCCAAGAGACCCAGTACTTC
>TRBV29-1|TRBJ1-1|many|NA
CSVDLGGAGETEAFF
TGCAGCGTTGACCTAGGGGGAGCAGGGGAAACTGAAGCTTTCTTT
>TRBV12-3/TRBV12-4|TRBJ1-2|many|NA
CASTPGVWYGYTF
TGTGCCAGCACCCCCGGGGTCTGGTATGGCTACACCTTC
>TRBV29-1|TRBJ2-7|many|NA
CSVVEGTYEQYF
TGCAGCGTTGTGGAGGGTACCTACGAGCAGTACTTC
>TRBV11-2|TRBJ1-2|many|TRBD1
CASSLGQGPLYGYTF
TGTGCCAGCAGCTTAGGACAGGGCCCGCTCTATGGCTACACCTTC
>TRBV28|TRBJ1-5|many|NA
CASSPTLYNQPQHF
TGTGCCAGCAGTCCTACCCTGTATAATCAGCCCCAGCATTTT
>TRBV4-1|TRBJ1-1|many|NA
CASSRGQSTEAFF
TGCGCCAGCAGCAGAGGACAGAGCACTGAAGCTTTCTTT
>TRBV7-2|TRBJ2-3|NA|NA
CASSLVVGTSTDTQYF
TGTGCCAGCAGCTTAGTTGTCGGTACTAGCACAGATACGCAGTATTTT
>TRBV7-9|TRBJ2-7|many|NA
CASSLVWTNSYEQYF
TGTGCCAGCAGCTTAGTTTGGACAAACTCCTACGAGCAGTACTTC
>TRBV2|TRBJ2-7|NA|TRBD1
CASRRTGLSYEQYF
TGTGCCAGCAGGAGGACAGGCCTCTCCTACGAGCAGTACTTC
>TRBV9|TRBJ1-2|many|NA
CASSGLTAYNYGYTF
TGTGCCAGCAGCGGGTTGACAGCTTACAACTATGGCTACACCTTC
>TRBV2|TRBJ2-1|NA|TRBD1
CASSSGTGGIDEQFF
TGTGCCAGCAGTTCCGGGACAGGGGGTATCGATGAGCAGTTCTTC
>TRBV7-9|TRBJ2-5|NA|NA
CASSRGQTETQYF
TGTGCCAGCAGCCGCGGACAGACAGAGACCCAGTACTTC
>TRBV25-1|TRBJ2-4|many|TRBD1
CASSATGRPKNIQYF
TGTGCCAGCAGTGCGACAGGGCGGCCCAAAAACATTCAGTACTTC
>TRBV30|TRBJ1-2|many|NA
CAWSFGGQGYTF
TGTGCCTGGAGTTTCGGGGGGCAAGGCTACACCTTC
>TRBV5-1|TRBJ1-6|many|TRBD1
CASSLDGQANSPLHF
TGCGCCAGCAGCCTTGACGGACAGGCTAATTCACCCCTCCACTTT
>TRBV29-1|TRBJ2-7|many|TRBD2
CSVGAGAGEQYF
TGCAGCGTTGGAGCGGGGGCTGGGGAGCAGTACTTC
>TRBV28|TRBJ1-4|many|TRBD1
CASRRGRGTNEKLFF
TGTGCCAGCAGGAGGGGGCGCGGAACTAATGAAAAACTGTTTTTT
>TRBV6-4|TRBJ2-1|few|NA
CASSDSSTGFYNEQFF
TGTGCCAGCAGTGACTCTAGCACGGGATTCTACAATGAGCAGTTCTTC
>TRBV7-6|TRBJ2-5|many|TRBD1
CASSPRDRYIQETQYF
TGTGCCAGCAGCCCTAGGGACAGGTATATCCAAGAGACCCAGTACTTC
>TRBV29-1|TRBJ2-1|many|TRBD1
CSVEWGGTGGNEQFF
TGCAGCGTTGAGTGGGGAGGGACAGGGGGCAATGAGCAGTTCTTC
>TRBV11-2|TRBJ1-1|many|NA
CASSPVRFTVNTEAFF
TGTGCCAGCAGCCCCGTGCGCTTCACAGTGAACACTGAAGCTTTCTTT
>TRBV4-2|TRBJ2-2|many|NA
CASSQEQHGGLTGELFF
TGTGCCAGCAGCCAAGAGCAGCATGGTGGCCTCACCGGGGAGCTGTTTTTT
>TRBV27|TRBJ1-2|many|NA
CASSPLDSSYGYTF
TGTGCCAGCAGTCCTTTGGACAGTTCTTATGGCTACACCTTC
>TRBV5-1|TRBJ1-3|NA|NA
CASSFGGNSGNTIYF
TGCGCCAGCAGCTTTGGGGGAAACTCTGGAAACACCATATATTTT
>TRBV5-1|TRBJ2-7|many|NA
CASSSRQPYEQYF
TGCGCCAGCAGCTCTAGACAGCCGTACGAGCAGTACTTC
>TRBV7-2|TRBJ2-5|many|TRBD2
CASRAGTSGGETQYF
TGTGCCAGCAGAGCCGGGACTAGCGGGGGAGAGACCCAGTACTTC